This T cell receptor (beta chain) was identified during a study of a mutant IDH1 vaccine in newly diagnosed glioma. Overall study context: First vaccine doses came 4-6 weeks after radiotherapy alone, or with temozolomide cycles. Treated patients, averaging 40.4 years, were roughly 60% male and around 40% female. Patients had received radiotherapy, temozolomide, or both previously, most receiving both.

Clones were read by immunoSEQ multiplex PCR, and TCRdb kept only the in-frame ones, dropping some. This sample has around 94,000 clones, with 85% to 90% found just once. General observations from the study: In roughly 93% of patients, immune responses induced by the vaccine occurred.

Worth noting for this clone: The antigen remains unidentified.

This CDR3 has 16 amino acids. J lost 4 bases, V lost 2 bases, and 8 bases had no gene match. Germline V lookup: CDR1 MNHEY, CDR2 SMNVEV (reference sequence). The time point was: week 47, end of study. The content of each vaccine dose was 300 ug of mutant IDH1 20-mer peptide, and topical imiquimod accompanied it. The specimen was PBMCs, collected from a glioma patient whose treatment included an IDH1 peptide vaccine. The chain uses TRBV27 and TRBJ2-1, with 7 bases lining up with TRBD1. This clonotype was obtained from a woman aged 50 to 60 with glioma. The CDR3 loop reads CASSLASGTAYNEQFF. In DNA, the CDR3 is TGTGCCAGCAGTTTAGCCTCCGGGACAGCATACAATGAGCAGTTCTTC.